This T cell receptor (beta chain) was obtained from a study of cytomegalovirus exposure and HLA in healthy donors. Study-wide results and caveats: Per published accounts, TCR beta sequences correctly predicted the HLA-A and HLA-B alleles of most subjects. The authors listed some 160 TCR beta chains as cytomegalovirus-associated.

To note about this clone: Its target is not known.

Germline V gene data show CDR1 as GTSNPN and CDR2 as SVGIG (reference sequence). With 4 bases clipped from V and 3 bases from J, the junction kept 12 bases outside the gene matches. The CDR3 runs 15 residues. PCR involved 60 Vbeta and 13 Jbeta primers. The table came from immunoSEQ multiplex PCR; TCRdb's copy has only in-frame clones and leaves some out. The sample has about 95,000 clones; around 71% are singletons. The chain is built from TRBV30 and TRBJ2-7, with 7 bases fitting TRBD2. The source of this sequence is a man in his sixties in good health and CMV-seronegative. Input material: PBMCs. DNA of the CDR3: TGTGCCTGGACCCCCAGCGGGGATGGTGACTACGAGCAGTACTTC. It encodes CAWTPSGDGDYEQYF. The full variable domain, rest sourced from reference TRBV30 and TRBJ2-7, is SQTIHQWPATLVQPVGSPLSLECTVEGTSNPNLYWYRQAAGRGLQLLFYSVGIGQISSEVPQNLSASRPQDRQFILSSKKLLLSDSGFYLCAWTPSGDGDYEQYFGPGTRLTVT.